The 22 T cell receptor beta chains presented below share a single source sample, sequenced in a study of blood T cell repertoires in COVID-19. The table came from immunoSEQ multiplex PCR; TCRdb's copy has only in-frame clones and leaves some out. The sample lists hundreds of thousands of clones, 80% to 90% occurring once. The sequenced material came from PBMCs or T cells enriched from blood (not recorded which). The receptors were sampled from a man younger than 45 who had recovered from COVID-19.

The genes are TRBV4-2 and TRBJ2-7; 8 bases are a match to TRBD1. CDR1 and CDR2 (germline): LGHNA, YNFKEQ. CDR3 length equals 16 residues. Trimming took 4 bases from V and 5 from J; bases not matched to a gene: 13. The CDR3 protein is CASSRGPGTGTDEQYF. The CDR3 DNA reads as TGTGCCAGCAGCCGAGGTCCTGGGACAGGAACGGACGAGCAGTACTTC.

This sequence joins TRBV30 and TRBJ1-4; tentative D call: TRBD1 (6 bases). Germline-derived CDR1 and CDR2 are GTSNPN and SVGIG (reference sequence). The CDR3 is 13 residues long. V lost 1 base to trimming and J lost 8 bases, with 11 bases between them. This chain's CDR3 is CAWSGTGYEKLFF. CDR3 sequence (DNA): TGTGCCTGGAGTGGAACAGGGTACGAAAAACTGTTTTTT.

The chain couples TRBV18 to TRBJ1-3; 8 nucleotides line up with TRBD1. With 6 bases clipped from V and 10 bases from J, the junction kept 11 bases outside the gene matches. There are 14 residues in the CDR3. The V gene's germline CDR1 is KGHSH and CDR2 LQKENI. CDR3 amino acids: CASSRSDRAETIYF. The CDR3 DNA is TGTGCCAGCTCTCGCTCGGACAGGGCCGAAACCATATATTTT.

This clone was seen once. V usage is TRBV24-1 and J usage is TRBJ2-7; 14 bases agree with TRBD2. Germline CDR1 reads KGHDR; CDR2 reads SFDVKD. V was clipped by 3 bases and J by 6 bases; unmatched bases: 3. This CDR3 comprises 15 residues. The CDR3 spells CATSDGTSGSGEQYF. The CDR3 DNA reads as TGTGCCACCAGTGATGGGACTAGCGGGAGCGGCGAGCAGTACTTC.

This chain uses TRBV19 with TRBJ2-7, with TRBD1 identical over 7 bases. The V and J ends lost 4 bases and 1 base, in that order; junction bases with no gene match: 7. The CDR3 spans 15 residues. Germline V gene data show CDR1 as LNHDA and CDR2 as SQIVND (reference sequence). CDR3 DNA sequence: TGTGCCAGTAGTACCCGACAGGGAGTGTCCTACGAGCAGTACTTC. Protein sequence: CASSTRQGVSYEQYF.

The V and J genes are TRBV4-1 and TRBJ1-5; D is undetermined. The V gene lost 1 base and the J gene lost 7 bases, with 17 bases spanning the gap. Germline-derived CDR1 and CDR2 are MGHRA and YSYEKL. CDR3 size: 16 residues. This CDR3 reads CASSQVIMSSRQPQHF. CDR3 nucleotide sequence: TGCGCCAGCAGCCAAGTGATCATGTCCTCGCGGCAGCCCCAGCATTTT.

This chain connects TRBV10-2 to TRBJ2-7; TRBD2 matches at 7 bases. CDR1 WSHSY and CDR2 SAAADI come from the germline V gene. The CDR3 length is 16 residues. Trimming at V came to 6 bases and at J to 1 base, leaving 12 bases not matched to a gene. This CDR3 reads CASSTLREAGSYEQYF. In DNA form, the CDR3 reads TGCGCCAGCAGCACTCTCCGGGAGGCGGGTTCCTACGAGCAGTACTTC.

The rearrangement links TRBV5-1 to TRBJ2-7; 10 bases map to TRBD2. The germline V gene has CDR1 SGHRS and CDR2 YFSETQ. The CDR3 has 15 residues. V trimming: 4 bases; J trimming: 3 bases; junction bases outside the gene matches: 7. The CDR3 is CASSPTLAGYYEQYF. The CDR3 DNA is TGCGCCAGCAGCCCAACACTAGCGGGGTACTACGAGCAGTACTTC.

The rearrangement links TRBV7-8 to TRBJ1-1, with 7 bases lining up with TRBD1. Germline V gives CDR1 SGHVS, CDR2 FQNEAQ. The CDR3 is made up of 16 amino acids. V trimming: 0 bases; J trimming: 0 bases; junction bases outside the gene matches: 4. The CDR3 here is CASSLARDSMNTEAFF. The CDR3 region has the DNA TGTGCCAGCAGCTTAGCTCGGGACAGCATGAACACTGAAGCTTTCTTT.

The V and J genes are TRBV27 and TRBJ1-1, with D tentatively TRBD1 (5 bases). The V gene lost 6 bases and the J gene lost 6 bases, with 17 bases spanning the gap. The CDR3 is 14 residues long. Germline V lookup: CDR1 MNHEY, CDR2 SMNVEV (reference sequence). In DNA, the CDR3 is TGTGCCAGCAGCAAGGCCGACAGTGGGTCTGAAGCTTTCTTT. Protein sequence: CASSKADSGSEAFF.

The genes are TRBV6-5 and TRBJ1-1; D possibly corresponds to TRBD1 (5 bases). Trimming pared 6 bases from V and 5 bases from J, leaving 16 bases between. This CDR3 has 14 amino acids. Germline loops: CDR1 MNHEY, CDR2 SVGAGI. The CDR3 loop is CASRPGTGGTEAFF. In DNA form, the CDR3 reads TGTGCCAGCAGGCCCGGGACGGGGGGGACTGAAGCTTTCTTT.

The chain uses TRBV18 and TRBJ1-1; D remains ambiguous. The CDR3 length is 19 residues. The germline CDR1 and CDR2 sequences are KGHSH and LQKENI. Trimming pared 1 base from V and 1 base from J, leaving 22 bases between. Here the CDR3 DNA reads TGTGCCAGCTCACCACTACCGGGTTTGGTCCTGGAGGCGAACACTGAAGCTTTCTTT. Translating it yields CASSPLPGLVLEANTEAFF. Full variable domain (missing parts from reference TRBV18 and TRBJ1-1): NAGVMQNPRHLVRRRGQEARLRCSPMKGHSHVYWYRQLPEEGLKFMVYLQKENIIDESGMPKERFSAEFPKEGPSILRIQQVVRGDSAAYFCASSPLPGLVLEANTEAFFGQGTRLTVV.

The V call is TRBV11-2, the J call TRBJ1-3; D unclear. Germline V gene data show CDR1 as SGHAT and CDR2 as FQNNGV. This CDR3 spans 16 amino acids. V was pared by 0 bases and J by 0 bases, with 9 bases between. CDR3 bases: TGTGCCAGCAGCTTAGAACGTAGTCTCTCTGGAAACACCATATATTTT. Translating gives CASSLERSLSGNTIYF.

The V gene is TRBV23-1, the J gene TRBJ1-1, with no clear D. TRBV23-1 is known as an ORF, though its function is uncertain. Deletions cut 2 bases from V and 1 base from J, with 20 bases between. This CDR3 region has 18 residues. The CDR3 loop reads CASSQDTIQEARNTEAFF. CDR3 DNA sequence: TGCGCCAGCAGTCAAGATACAATTCAAGAGGCTAGGAACACTGAAGCTTTCTTT.

Here the CDR3 DNA reads TGTGCCAGCAGCGTAGACGGGGGGACGGGCTACGAGCAGTACTTC. It yields the protein CASSVDGGTGYEQYF. The genes are TRBV9 and TRBJ2-7; 7 bases are shared with TRBD2. There are 15 residues in the CDR3. Germline V CDR1 and CDR2: SGDLS, YYNGEE. V gave up 0 bases and J gave up 3 bases; unmatched junction bases: 6.

The gene calls are TRBV28 and TRBJ1-2, with D uncertain. The CDR3 has 11 residues. The V and J ends lost 5 bases and 8 bases respectively, with 9 bases between them. Germline V CDR1 and CDR2: MDHEN, SYDVKM. Written as DNA, the CDR3 is TGTGCCAGCAGTACCACGGGGGGCTACACCTTC. Its translation: CASSTTGGYTF.

The chain has TRBV10-3 and TRBJ1-4; TRBD1 might be the D (5 bases). Germline V gene data show CDR1 as ENHRY and CDR2 as SYGVKD. This CDR3 has 15 amino acids. The ends were cut back, 2 bases at V and 8 bases at J, with 15 bases in the middle. CDR3 coding DNA: TGTGCCATCAGTGAGCCCGGACAACGGCCAGAAAAACTGTTTTTT. Its protein is CAISEPGQRPEKLFF.

The genes are TRBV18 and TRBJ2-3; 10 bases match TRBD1. The junction had 11 bases not matched to a gene; V was cut back by 5 bases and J by 6 bases. The CDR3 runs to 16 residues. Germline V gene lookup returns CDR1 KGHSH and CDR2 LQKENI. The CDR3 here is CASSFGWTGGTDTQYF. The CDR3 nucleotides are TGTGCCAGCTCATTCGGGTGGACAGGGGGGACCGATACGCAGTATTTT.

J is TRBJ2-7 and V is TRBV28; TRBD2 might be the D (6 bases). Between the trimmed V and J ends, which lost 4 bases and 7 bases, there was a span of 17 bases. Germline CDR1 and CDR2: MDHEN and SYDVKM. This CDR3 contains 14 residues. This chain's CDR3 is CASSYYGEVNEQYF. Here the CDR3 DNA reads TGTGCCAGCAGTTACTATGGGGAGGTGAATGAGCAGTACTTC.

This clone occurred once. The genes are TRBV18 and TRBJ1-3; 9 bases agree with TRBD1. V lost 5 bases and J lost 4; bases outside the gene matches: 9. This CDR3 has 16 amino acids. CDR1 is KGHSH and CDR2 is LQKENI in the germline V gene. CDR3 residues: CASSYTGTGIGNTIYF. The CDR3 region has the DNA TGTGCCAGCTCATACACCGGGACAGGGATAGGAAACACCATATATTTT. The whole variable domain, filled in from reference TRBV18 and TRBJ1-3, reads NAGVMQNPRHLVRRRGQEARLRCSPMKGHSHVYWYRQLPEEGLKFMVYLQKENIIDESGMPKERFSAEFPKEGPSILRIQQVVRGDSAAYFCASSYTGTGIGNTIYFGEGSWLTVV.

Written as DNA, the CDR3 is TGTGCCAGCAGCTTAGACGAGGGATCGAACTATGGCTACACCTTC. Translating it yields CASSLDEGSNYGYTF. This rearrangement joins TRBV7-9 to TRBJ1-2; D not resolved. V was trimmed by 1 base and J by 2 bases, leaving 11 bases between them. This CDR3 has 15 amino acids. CDR1 and CDR2 from the germline V gene are SEHNR and FQNEAQ (reference sequence).

This chain links TRBV10-3 with TRBJ1-1; unclear D gene. Germline V lookup: CDR1 ENHRY, CDR2 SYGVKD. The CDR3 totals 13 residues. Trimming left V 10 bases short and J 1 base short, with 13 bases between. The CDR3 nucleotides are TGTGCCACCACAGCGGAGGCGAACACTGAAGCTTTCTTT. Its protein product is CATTAEANTEAFF.